This entry describes one TCR beta chain. The data stem from a study of T cell changes during pregnancy in multiple sclerosis. This CDR3 has 14 amino acids. Looked up from germline, CDR1 is GTSNPN and CDR2 is SVGIG (reference sequence). V lost 1 base and J lost 5, with 14 bases in between. The assay was immunoSEQ multiplex PCR, and TCRdb's table has in-frame clones only and misses some. The sample carries 40,000 to 55,000 clones, roughly 92% recorded once. The specimen comprised CD4+ T cells from peripheral blood mononuclear cells, sampled before pregnancy. The sequence was obtained from a female donor with multiple sclerosis, enrolled in a pregnancy study. The rearrangement joins TRBV30 to TRBJ1-2; D unresolved. CDR3 coding DNA: TGTGCCTGGAGTGCGGCAGGCGGGGTTTATGGCTACACCTTC. Its translation: CAWSAAGGVYGYTF.